This T cell receptor beta chain stems from a study of T cell repertoires in ileal Crohn's disease. Study context: About half received postoperative treatment, around twelve with thiopurines and under 20 anti-TNF.

This clone has just one count. Its antigen remains unidentified. Findings and caveats of the study: Compared with CD4 T cells, sorted CD8 cells carried more expanded clones. Clonal expansions were more frequent in active smokers than non-smokers at surgery.

Eligibility required adulthood, ileal or ileocolonic Crohn's disease and indicated ileocolonic resection. The data were produced by immunoSEQ multiplex PCR, yet TCRdb's version contains in-frame clones alone and is incomplete. In the table there are some 28,000 clones, around three quarters of which are singletons. The sequenced material came from ileal tissue. This clonotype was obtained from an adult with Crohn's disease.

CDR3 sequence: CASRTGGGETQYF. Written as DNA, the CDR3 is TGTGCCAGCAGGACAGGGGGGGGAGAGACCCAGTACTTC. The genes are TRBV7-2 and TRBJ2-5; 9 nucleotides align to TRBD1. Unmatched junction bases numbered 3, after V lost 6 bases and J lost 4 bases. The CDR3 loop spans 13 amino acids. The germline V gene has CDR1 SGHTA and CDR2 FQGNSA. The entire variable domain, with the rest obtained from reference TRBV7-2 and TRBJ2-5, is as follows: GAGVSQSPSNKVTEKGKDVELRCDPISGHTALYWYRQSLGQGLEFLIYFQGNSAPDKSGLPSDRFSAERTGGSVSTLTIQRTQQEDSAVYLCASRTGGGETQYFGPGTRLLVL.